Below, 14 T cell receptor beta chains from the same sample are listed, as sequenced in a study of neurological immune-mediated disorders. One entry per CDR3 protein, called by TCRdb with MiXCR from the 5' RACE reads. This sample has around 100,000 distinct CDR3 sequences, with 10% to 11% found just once. Time point reported: longitudinal time-point 3. Sequenced input: PBMCs. The receptors were sampled from a female donor with HTLV-1-associated myelopathy (HAM/TSP).

Ten or more counts support this clonotype. V gene TRBV5-1 combines with J gene TRBJ1-3; no clear D gene. Per germline, CDR1 SGHRS and CDR2 YFSETQ. CDR3 length equals 16 residues. V lost 3 bases and J 1 base, leaving 14 bases between the germline ends. The CDR3 DNA follows: TGCGCCAGCAGCTGGGGATTCTCGGGATCTGGAAACACCATATATTTT. This codes for CASSWGFSGSGNTIYF.

The table lists this clonotype with many counts. At one of its ends the junction is not consistent with the germline gene, which may arise from a read error. The rearrangement uses TRBV15 and TRBJ2-5; TRBD1 matches 9 bases. The CDR3 extends over 15 amino acids. CDR1 LNHNV and CDR2 YYDKDF come from the germline V gene (reference sequence). Here the CDR3 DNA reads TGTGCTACCAGCAGAGGACAGGGGATACAAGAGACCCAGTACTTC. This codes for CATSRGQGIQETQYF.

This clonotype was observed a handful of times. The gene calls are TRBV5-1 and TRBJ2-7; D unresolved. Trimming stripped 0 bases from V and 0 bases from J, with 10 bases between. The CDR3 totals 15 residues. The germline V gene has CDR1 SGHRS and CDR2 YFSETQ. CDR3 sequence reads: CASSLATASSYEQYF. The CDR3 nucleotides are TGCGCCAGCAGCTTGGCAACCGCGAGCTCCTACGAGCAGTACTTC.

This clonotype was seen at least ten times. The rearrangement uses TRBV28 and TRBJ2-3; 9 bases align to TRBD1. The V gene end was trimmed by 4 bases and the J gene end by 5 bases; junction bases not matched to a gene: 7. The CDR3 has 15 amino acids. The germline gives CDR1 MDHEN, CDR2 SYDVKM. The CDR3 is CASSSSGTGIDTQYF. The CDR3 nucleotides read TGTGCCAGCAGTTCGTCCGGGACAGGGATAGATACGCAGTATTTT. Full variable domain (missing parts from reference TRBV28 and TRBJ2-3): DVKVTQSSRYLVKRTGEKVFLECVQDMDHENMFWYRQDPGLGLRLIYFSYDVKMKEKGDIPEGYSVSREKKERFSLILESASTNQTSMYLCASSSSGTGIDTQYFGPGTRLTVL.

This clonotype was picked up a small number of times. The rearrangement uses TRBV9 and TRBJ2-1, with TRBD2 matching 11 bases. This CDR3 contains 14 residues. Per germline, CDR1 SGDLS and CDR2 YYNGEE. After removal of 2 bases from V and 8 bases from J, the junction contained 3 bases not matched to a gene. CDR3 in amino acids: CASSVVAGGHEQFF. The CDR3 DNA sequence: TGTGCCAGCAGCGTCGTAGCGGGGGGGCATGAGCAGTTCTTC. The whole variable domain, remainder taken from reference TRBV9 and TRBJ2-1, is DSGVTQTPKHLITATGQRVTLRCSPRSGDLSVYWYQQSLDQGLQFLIQYYNGEERAKGNILERFSAQQFPDLHSELNLSSLELGDSALYFCASSVVAGGHEQFFGPGTRLTVL.

V and J are TRBV5-1 and TRBJ1-2; TRBD1 matches at 8 bases. CDR3 length equals 13 residues. Germline V gene lookup returns CDR1 SGHRS and CDR2 YFSETQ. V gave up 3 bases and J gave up 8 bases; unmatched junction bases: 6. CDR3 bases: TGCGCCAGCAGCTCCGGACAGGGAGAAGGCTACACCTTC. Translated, it gives CASSSGQGEGYTF. The variable domain in full, with the rest retrieved from reference TRBV5-1 and TRBJ1-2, is KAGVTQTPRYLIKTRGQQVTLSCSPISGHRSVSWYQQTPGQGLQFLFEYFSETQRNKGNFPGRFSGRQFSNSRSEMNVSTLELGDSALYLCASSSGQGEGYTFGSGTRLTVV.

This clonotype was seen a few times. The chain has TRBV20-1 and TRBJ1-3; no reliable D call. The V gene lost 6 bases and the J gene lost 4 bases, with 10 bases spanning the gap. The CDR3 runs 12 residues. Germline V CDR1 and CDR2: DFQATT, SNEGSKA (reference sequence). CDR3 amino acids: CSAGRAGNTIYF. The CDR3 DNA reads as TGCAGTGCCGGGCGGGCGGGAAACACCATATATTTT.

In this sample, this clonotype turned up many times. The chain recombines TRBV10-3 with TRBJ1-5; a weak D match, TRBD1 (5 bases). The CDR3 contains 15 residues. Deletions cut 0 bases from V and 4 bases from J, with 10 bases between. From germline, CDR1 is ENHRY and CDR2 SYGVKD. CDR3 loop: CAISESGRDNQPQHF. The CDR3 bases are TGTGCCATCAGTGAGTCGGGCAGGGATAATCAGCCCCAGCATTTT.

J is TRBJ2-1 and V is TRBV4-2, with 8 nucleotides matching TRBD2. CDR3 length: 20 residues. Germline-derived CDR1 and CDR2 are LGHNA and YNFKEQ. V gave up 0 bases and J gave up 2 bases; unmatched junction bases: 15. This chain's CDR3 is CASSQEPPGGPTLPYNEQFF. The CDR3 DNA sequence: TGTGCCAGCAGCCAAGAACCCCCGGGGGGGCCGACTCTGCCCTACAATGAGCAGTTCTTC.

This clonotype was seen at least ten times. The gene calls are TRBV29-1 and TRBJ1-2; the match to TRBD1 covers 8 bases. The CDR3 extends over 14 amino acids. The germline CDR1 and CDR2 sequences are SQVTM and ANQGSEA. V dropped 7 bases and J dropped 7; count of bases not matched to a gene: 14. CDR3 nucleotides: TGCAGCGCCCAACACGACAGGGGTTATTCTGGCTACACCTTC. It codes for CSAQHDRGYSGYTF.

This clonotype was picked up many times. This chain links TRBV21-1 with TRBJ1-4. TRBV21-1 is noted as a pseudogene. The CDR3 consists of 18 residues. The CDR3 region has the DNA TGTGCCAGGAGCAAGGGTGGGAGGGCAAGTGACCCGAATGAAAAACTGTTTTTT. Encoded protein: CARSKGGRASDPNEKLFF.

Many counts were recorded for this clonotype. This sequence joins TRBV6-2 or TRBV6-3 and TRBJ2-6; D not resolved. Trimming took 7 bases from V and 4 from J, leaving 17 bases between them. Germline CDR1 MNHEY, CDR2 SVGEGT. CDR3 size: 16 residues. The DNA of the CDR3 is TGTGCCAGCATCCCGGACCGGTATTCCGGGGCCAACGTCCTGACTTTC. Translating gives CASIPDRYSGANVLTF.

This clonotype was picked up many times. The gene calls are TRBV20-1 and TRBJ2-1, with a possible D match to TRBD1 (5 bases). CDR3 length: 14 residues. Trimming left V 0 bases short and J 4 bases short, with 10 bases between. From germline, CDR1 is DFQATT and CDR2 SNEGSKA (reference sequence). Written as DNA, the CDR3 is TGCAGTGCTAGAGATCTTAGGGGATACAATGAGCAGTTCTTC. The encoded protein is CSARDLRGYNEQFF.

This clonotype was seen repeatedly, ten times or more. The chain uses TRBV7-2 and TRBJ2-2; TRBD1 might be the D (6 bases). In germline, CDR1 is SGHTA, CDR2 FQGNSA. This CDR3 is built from 16 residues. V was shortened by 3 bases and J by 3 bases, with 14 bases between the two germline ends. In DNA, the CDR3 is TGTGCCAGCAGCTTCGATTCGCACAGGGACACCGGGGAGCTGTTTTTT. Protein: CASSFDSHRDTGELFF.